Presented here are 21 T cell receptor beta chains from one specimen sequenced in a study of blood T cell repertoires in COVID-19. The protocol was immunoSEQ multiplex PCR, while the TCRdb copy is restricted to in-frame clones and leaves out a portion. The profile shows 150,000 or so clones, about 85% of them singletons. Sequences were obtained from PBMCs or T cells enriched from blood (not recorded which). These receptors originate from a woman aged 35 to 49 who had been exposed to COVID-19.

The chain recombines TRBV10-1 with TRBJ2-7; 9 bases map to TRBD1. This CDR3 comprises 13 residues. The V and J ends lost 4 bases and 4 bases, in that order; junction bases with no gene match: 2. CDR1 and CDR2 (germline): WNHNN, SYGVQD (reference sequence). CDR3 sequence reads: CASSGQGVYEQYF. The CDR3 DNA reads TGCGCCAGCAGTGGACAGGGGGTTTACGAGCAGTACTTC.

CDR3 DNA sequence: TGTGCCAGCAGTTCCGGACAACCCTATGGCTACACCTTC. Amino acid sequence: CASSSGQPYGYTF. This chain links TRBV12-3 or TRBV12-4 with TRBJ1-2; D is perhaps TRBD1 (5 bases). Trimming took off 4 bases at V and 4 bases at J, with 10 bases between the two ends. The CDR3 consists of 13 residues.

This rearrangement joins TRBV6-1 to TRBJ1-2; 8 bases are shared with TRBD1. The germline V gene has CDR1 MNHNS and CDR2 SASEGT. The CDR3 extends over 17 amino acids. The J segment lost 8 bases and the V segment lost 0 bases, leaving 14 bases of the junction unmatched. The CDR3 is CASSEALSGGASGGYTF. DNA for the CDR3: TGTGCCAGCAGTGAAGCGCTGTCAGGGGGCGCATCCGGAGGCTACACCTTC.

The J gene is TRBJ2-3, the V gene TRBV5-1, with 12 bases aligning to TRBD2. In germline, CDR1 is SGHRS, CDR2 YFSETQ. This CDR3 is 15 amino acids long. J gave up 7 bases and V 3 bases, and 6 bases lay outside the gene matches. In DNA, the CDR3 is TGCGCCAGCAGCTGGCTAGCGGGGGGGGCACATACGCAGTATTTT. The encoded protein is CASSWLAGGAHTQYF.

The chain links TRBV7-9 to TRBJ1-2; D unclear. The CDR3 length is 11 residues. V shed 11 bases and J shed 6 bases, with 13 bases lying between them. The germline V gene has CDR1 SEHNR and CDR2 FQNEAQ (reference sequence). CDR3 residues: CAAGPFDGYTF. In nucleotides, the CDR3 is TGTGCCGCCGGTCCATTTGATGGCTACACCTTC.

V is TRBV27 and J is TRBJ1-6; 7 bases line up with TRBD1. This CDR3 region has 15 residues. Germline CDR1 MNHEY, CDR2 SMNVEV (reference sequence). V lost 5 bases and J lost 8; bases outside the gene matches: 9. The DNA of the CDR3 is TGTGCCAGCAGTCGGACAGGTTGGCTGGATTCACCCCTCCACTTT. Its translation: CASSRTGWLDSPLHF.

In this sample, this clone turned up a few times. The V gene is TRBV9, the J gene TRBJ2-5; 12 bases are a match to TRBD2. J lost 2 bases, V lost 0 bases, and 5 bases had no gene match. The CDR3 has 17 residues. Germline assignment: CDR1 SGDLS and CDR2 YYNGEE. CDR3 loop: CASSVGVLAGGQETQYF. The CDR3 DNA reads TGTGCCAGCAGCGTAGGGGTTCTAGCGGGGGGGCAAGAGACCCAGTACTTC.

The chain is built from TRBV27 and TRBJ1-1; TRBD1 matches 7 bases. V lost 8 bases, J lost 4 bases, and 7 bases stayed unmatched. Germline V gene sequence: CDR1 MNHEY, CDR2 SMNVEV (reference sequence). The CDR3 consists of 13 residues. The CDR3 spells CASRLGGRTEAFF. In DNA form, the CDR3 reads TGTGCCAGCCGATTAGGGGGCCGCACTGAAGCTTTCTTT.

The rearrangement links TRBV18 to TRBJ1-2; no firm D call. The CDR3 totals 14 residues. From germline, CDR1 is KGHSH and CDR2 LQKENI. The V gene lost 2 bases and the J gene lost 1 base, with 8 bases spanning the gap. DNA of the CDR3: TGTGCCAGCTCACCAACGGGTAATAACTATGGCTACACCTTC. Its translation is CASSPTGNNYGYTF.

In its sample, this clone was seen once. The chain employs TRBV9 and TRBJ1-5; D perhaps matches TRBD1 (5 bases). Germline-derived CDR1 and CDR2 are SGDLS and YYNGEE. The CDR3 is 14 residues long. The V end was cut by 0 bases, the J end by 5 bases, with 9 bases between. The DNA of the CDR3 is TGTGCCAGCAGCGTAGGTGGGGCTTATCAGCCCCAGCATTTT. Residues: CASSVGGAYQPQHF.

This chain uses TRBV9 with TRBJ1-2; 7 nucleotides match TRBD1. The CDR3 is made up of 13 amino acids. The J segment lost 10 bases and the V segment lost 0 bases, leaving 6 bases of the junction unmatched. Germline V lookup: CDR1 SGDLS, CDR2 YYNGEE. The CDR3 DNA reads TGTGCCAGCAGCGTAGGACAGGGAAACGCCTACACCTTC. The encoded protein is CASSVGQGNAYTF.

The chain employs TRBV6-5 and TRBJ2-7; D might be TRBD2 (5 bases). The germline V gene encodes CDR1 MNHEY and CDR2 SVGAGI. Trimming took off 2 bases at V and 3 bases at J, with 14 bases between the two ends. CDR3 length: 15 residues. CDR3 DNA sequence: TGTGCCAGCAGTTACGCTGGGAGCCTAGGCTACGAGCAGTACTTC. This codes for CASSYAGSLGYEQYF.

The DNA of the CDR3 is TGTGCCAGCAGCCATCGTGGTCTAGCGGGGGCAAATGAGCAGTTCTTC. Protein: CASSHRGLAGANEQFF. V and J are TRBV7-9 and TRBJ2-1; the match to TRBD2 covers 10 bases. V was pared by 5 bases and J by 7 bases, with 11 bases of the junction left unmatched. CDR1 is SEHNR and CDR2 is FQNEAQ in the germline V gene (reference sequence). The length of the CDR3 is 16 residues. The whole variable domain, remainder taken from reference TRBV7-9 and TRBJ2-1, is DTGVSQNPRHKITKRGQNVTFRCDPISEHNRLYWYRQTLGQGPEFLTYFQNEAQLEKSRLLSDRFSAERPKGSFSTLEIQRTEQGDSAMYLCASSHRGLAGANEQFFGPGTRLTVL.

This clone was counted a single time. V usage is TRBV7-2 and J usage is TRBJ2-3; D might be TRBD2 (6 bases). The V end was cut by 5 bases, the J end by 5 bases, with 17 bases between. The germline gives CDR1 SGHTA, CDR2 FQGNSA. This CDR3 has 15 residues. CDR3 residues: CASSPGTVFGDTQYF. The CDR3 DNA is TGTGCCAGCAGCCCCGGGACTGTTTTTGGAGATACGCAGTATTTT.

The gene calls are TRBV9 and TRBJ2-6; D gene unclear. Germline CDR1 is SGDLS and CDR2 is YYNGEE. V shed 7 bases and J shed 0 bases, with 5 bases lying between them. This CDR3 region has 13 residues. In nucleotides, the CDR3 is TGTGCCAGCCCTTCCTCTGGGGCCAACGTCCTGACTTTC. This sequence encodes CASPSSGANVLTF.

The chain has TRBV7-2 and TRBJ2-3, with no clear D. The V end was cut by 0 bases, the J end by 0 bases, with 4 bases between. This CDR3 is built from 14 residues. Germline CDR1 is SGHTA and CDR2 is FQGNSA. DNA for the CDR3: TGTGCCAGCAGCTTAGCCAGTAGCACAGATACGCAGTATTTT. Amino acid sequence: CASSLASSTDTQYF.

The V and J genes are TRBV7-9 and TRBJ2-3, with TRBD2 identical over 9 bases. The length of the CDR3 is 15 residues. With 1 base clipped from V and 8 bases from J, the junction kept 7 bases outside the gene matches. Germline V gene lookup returns CDR1 SEHNR and CDR2 FQNEAQ (reference sequence). CDR3 protein: CASSLGGLAGTTQYF. CDR3 nucleotide sequence: TGTGCCAGCAGCTTAGGCGGGCTAGCGGGGACTACGCAGTATTTT.

The gene calls are TRBV19 and TRBJ2-5; the match to TRBD2 covers 14 bases. J was trimmed by 4 bases and V by 9 bases; bases with no gene match: 10. The germline gives CDR1 LNHDA, CDR2 SQIVND (reference sequence). The CDR3 runs 16 residues. The CDR3 here is CASGLAGGKRRETQYF. DNA of the CDR3: TGTGCCAGCGGACTAGCGGGAGGAAAACGTCGAGAGACCCAGTACTTC.

The rearrangement links TRBV19 to TRBJ2-1, with 8 positions matching TRBD1. Germline V gives CDR1 LNHDA, CDR2 SQIVND (reference sequence). The V gene end was trimmed by 4 bases and the J gene end by 0 bases; junction bases not matched to a gene: 5. This CDR3 is built from 16 residues. CDR3 amino acids: CASSTDRGSSYNEQFF. In nucleotides, the CDR3 is TGTGCCAGTAGTACAGACAGGGGTAGCTCCTACAATGAGCAGTTCTTC.

This clone was seen many times. The chain recombines TRBV6-5 with TRBJ2-5; maybe TRBD2 (7 bases). The CDR3 runs 14 residues. V was pared by 6 bases and J by 4 bases, with 15 bases between. The germline V gene has CDR1 MNHEY and CDR2 SVGAGI. CDR3 sequence reads: CASSAEGEGETQYF. CDR3 DNA: TGTGCCAGCAGCGCAGAGGGGGAGGGAGAGACCCAGTACTTC.

The gene calls are TRBV11-2 and TRBJ1-6; tentatively, D is TRBD1 (5 bases). V was pared by 7 bases and J by 7 bases, with 14 bases between. CDR1 is SGHAT, CDR2 FQNNGV, per germline. The CDR3 has 14 residues. CDR3 sequence: CASTVQGFNSPLHF. In DNA, the CDR3 is TGTGCCAGCACCGTCCAGGGTTTCAATTCACCCCTCCACTTT.